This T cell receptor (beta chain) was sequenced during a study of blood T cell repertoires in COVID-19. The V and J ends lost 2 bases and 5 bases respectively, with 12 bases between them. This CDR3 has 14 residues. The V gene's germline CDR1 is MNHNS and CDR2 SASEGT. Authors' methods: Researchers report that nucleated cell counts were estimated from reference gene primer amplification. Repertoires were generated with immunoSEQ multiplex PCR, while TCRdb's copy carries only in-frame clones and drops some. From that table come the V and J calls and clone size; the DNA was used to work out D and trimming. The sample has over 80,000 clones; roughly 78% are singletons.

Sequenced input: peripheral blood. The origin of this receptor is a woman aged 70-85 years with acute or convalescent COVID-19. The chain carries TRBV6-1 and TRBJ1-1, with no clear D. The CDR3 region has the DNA TGTGCCAGCAGTGAAATTGGTATGGCAACTGAAGCTTTCTTT. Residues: CASSEIGMATEAFF.